Following are 17 T cell receptor beta chains from one sample sequenced in a study of blood T cell repertoires in COVID-19 (dated by TCRdb to between 2020 and 2021). The library was produced with the immunoSEQ multiplex PCR assay. Entries here come from immuneACCESS through TCRdb and include only in-frame sequences with V and J called. Some clones fail to appear in such tables; in the studies checked, an unresolved V gene covers under half of the shortfall, and the cause of the remainder is unknown. The sample contains over 150,000 clones, around 84% of them found a single time. The ten largest make up roughly 7% of the sample. Sequenced: PBMCs or T cells enriched from blood (not recorded which). Receptors originate from a man in his fifties or sixties who had recovered from COVID-19.

This rearrangement joins TRBV30 to TRBJ2-5; possible D gene TRBD2, 5 bases. CDR3 size: 13 residues. In germline, CDR1 is GTSNPN, CDR2 SVGIG (reference sequence). V lost 2 bases to trimming and J lost 7 bases, with 14 bases between them. DNA for the CDR3: TGTGCCTGGAGTCCCCTAGCCCCTGGGACCCAGTACTTC. It encodes CAWSPLAPGTQYF.

The CDR3 coding sequence is TGTGCCAGCAGTCAATTGGGACAGGGGACGGCGGCTTTCTTT. Translated: CASSQLGQGTAAFF. V is TRBV7-3 and J is TRBJ1-1, with 10 bases lining up with TRBD1. The CDR3 totals 14 residues. Unmatched junction bases numbered 12, after V lost 6 bases and J lost 11 bases. CDR1 and CDR2 from the germline V gene are SGHTA and FQGTGA.

This chain connects TRBV19 to TRBJ1-2, with 10 bases lining up with TRBD1. CDR1 is LNHDA, CDR2 SQIVND, per germline (reference sequence). This CDR3 has 14 amino acids. Germline trimming cut 5 bases from V and 7 bases from J; bases unmatched to any gene: 7. The CDR3 DNA is TGTGCCAGTAGTGTCGACAGGGGGCGGGGTGGCTACACCTTC. This translates into CASSVDRGRGGYTF.

The chain recombines TRBV5-6 with TRBJ1-2; possible D gene TRBD1, 5 bases. The CDR3 extends over 16 amino acids. Germline CDR1 is SGHDT and CDR2 is YYEEEE. The V end was cut by 0 bases, the J end by 4 bases, with 16 bases between. The CDR3 DNA reads as TGTGCCAGCAGCTTGGGAGGTTCAGGGCGAACCTATGGCTACACCTTC. Protein product: CASSLGGSGRTYGYTF.

The V gene is TRBV10-3, the J gene TRBJ1-1; D not certain. V dropped 0 bases and J dropped 9 bases, with 14 bases sitting between them. This CDR3 region has 14 residues. Germline CDR1 ENHRY, CDR2 SYGVKD. The CDR3 loop is CAISESRKEGKAFF. The CDR3 DNA follows: TGTGCCATCAGTGAGTCGAGAAAAGAGGGAAAAGCTTTCTTT.

The chain is built from TRBV23-1 and TRBJ1-3; 7 bases match TRBD1. TRBV23-1 is noted as an ORF with a role that remains uncertain. V was clipped by 4 bases and J by 1 base; unmatched bases: 13. This CDR3 is 18 amino acids long. CDR3 sequence: CASSRLDRDGSSGNTIYF. For the CDR3, the DNA is TGCGCCAGCAGTCGACTCGACAGGGACGGGAGTTCTGGAAACACCATATATTTT.

The chain employs TRBV9 and TRBJ2-1; tentatively, D is TRBD2 (6 bases). Between the trimmed V and J ends, which lost 3 bases and 5 bases, there was a span of 9 bases. The CDR3 is made up of 13 amino acids. Germline V gene data show CDR1 as SGDLS and CDR2 as YYNGEE. The CDR3 loop reads CASSAGTHNEQFF. The CDR3 DNA is TGTGCCAGCAGCGCCGGGACTCACAATGAGCAGTTCTTC. Together with reference TRBV9 and TRBJ2-1, the CDR3 gives the full variable domain: DSGVTQTPKHLITATGQRVTLRCSPRSGDLSVYWYQQSLDQGLQFLIQYYNGEERAKGNILERFSAQQFPDLHSELNLSSLELGDSALYFCASSAGTHNEQFFGPGTRLTVL.

The CDR3 sequence: CASSLTSGQSYEQYF. The CDR3 bases are TGTGCCAGCAGCCTAACAAGTGGACAATCCTACGAGCAGTACTTC. The chain employs TRBV7-2 and TRBJ2-7, with D maybe TRBD1 (5 bases). V was pared by 5 bases and J by 1 base, with 15 bases between. In germline, CDR1 is SGHTA, CDR2 FQGNSA. This CDR3 has 15 amino acids.

The sample holds a few counts of this clone. The V gene is TRBV19, the J gene TRBJ2-5; a weak D match, TRBD1 (6 bases). Looked up from germline, CDR1 is LNHDA and CDR2 is SQIVND (reference sequence). V was shortened by 8 bases and J by 5 bases, with 24 bases between the two germline ends. This CDR3 has 16 residues. The CDR3 region is CASRDRGAGVGETQYF. The CDR3 region has the DNA TGTGCCAGTCGGGATAGGGGCGCAGGGGTGGGCGAGACCCAGTACTTC.

This clone was picked up one time. As DNA, the CDR3 is TGTGCCAGCAGCAGAACAACTAGCGGTAGCACAGATACGCAGTATTTT. It encodes CASSRTTSGSTDTQYF. The chain has TRBV2 and TRBJ2-3, with 8 bases identical to TRBD2. The CDR3 sequence is 16 residues long. CDR1 SNHLY and CDR2 FYNNEI come from the germline V gene. V was clipped by 6 bases and J by 0 bases; unmatched bases: 8.

The V gene is TRBV30, the J gene TRBJ2-5; D perhaps matches TRBD1 (8 bases). CDR1 is GTSNPN, CDR2 SVGIG, per germline (reference sequence). The V and J ends lost 0 bases and 3 bases respectively, with 14 bases between them. The CDR3 has 15 residues. The CDR3 nucleotides are TGTGCCTGGAGTGTACACAGGGGGGGAAAAGAGACCCAGTACTTC. It is translated as CAWSVHRGGKETQYF.

The V gene is TRBV24-1, the J gene TRBJ2-6, with 10 bases aligning to TRBD1. The germline V gene encodes CDR1 KGHDR and CDR2 SFDVKD. V gave up 4 bases and J gave up 3 bases; unmatched junction bases: 11. The CDR3 is 19 amino acids. The CDR3 coding sequence is TGTGCCACCAGTGACCTAACAAAAGGGACAGGGGTTGGGGCCAACGTCCTGACTTTC. Protein sequence: CATSDLTKGTGVGANVLTF.

This rearrangement joins TRBV7-2 to TRBJ2-7; TRBD2 agrees at 12 bases. CDR3 size: 16 residues. Germline trimming cut 1 base from V and 4 bases from J; bases unmatched to any gene: 5. Germline V CDR1 and CDR2: SGHTA, FQGNSA. Written as DNA, the CDR3 is TGTGCCAGCAGCTTAGTTGGACTAGCGGGGAGGTACGAGCAGTACTTC. It translates to CASSLVGLAGRYEQYF.

The J gene is TRBJ1-5, the V gene TRBV27; TRBD1 aligns across 7 bases. Trimming at V came to 3 bases and at J to 6 bases, leaving 8 bases not matched to a gene. This CDR3 has 15 residues. Germline-derived CDR1 and CDR2 are MNHEY and SMNVEV (reference sequence). The CDR3 DNA is TGTGCCAGCAGTTTGTCGACAGGGAGTTTTCAGCCCCAGCATTTT. Residues: CASSLSTGSFQPQHF.

This sequence joins TRBV7-9 and TRBJ2-5, with D perhaps TRBD2 (6 bases). V was trimmed by 8 bases and J by 2 bases, leaving 12 bases between them. The CDR3 totals 13 residues. Per the germline V gene, CDR1 is SEHNR and CDR2 is FQNEAQ (reference sequence). The CDR3 bases are TGTGCCAGCGGGGAGCGGGCACAAGAGACCCAGTACTTC. Protein sequence: CASGERAQETQYF. The full variable domain, completed using reference TRBV7-9 and TRBJ2-5, is DTGVSQNPRHKITKRGQNVTFRCDPISEHNRLYWYRQTLGQGPEFLTYFQNEAQLEKSRLLSDRFSAERPKGSFSTLEIQRTEQGDSAMYLCASGERAQETQYFGPGTRLLVL.

The gene calls are TRBV19 and TRBJ1-5, with a weak D call TRBD1 (5 bases). The CDR3 length is 14 residues. Germline lookup yields CDR1 LNHDA and CDR2 SQIVND (reference sequence). The V end was cut by 3 bases, the J end by 9 bases, with 15 bases between. In DNA form, the CDR3 reads TGTGCCAGTAGTATTCAGGCAGGAACAGGGCCCCAGCATTTT. This translates into CASSIQAGTGPQHF.

The chain recombines TRBV3-1 (or the pseudogene TRBV3-2) with TRBJ1-6, with D tentatively TRBD1 (6 bases). V lost 0 bases to trimming and J lost 6 bases, with 9 bases between them. Germline CDR1 LGHDT, CDR2 YNNKEL (reference sequence). The CDR3 is 15 amino acids. CDR3 DNA sequence: TGTGCCAGCAGCCAAGAAATACAGGGTAATTCACCCCTCCACTTT. Translating gives CASSQEIQGNSPLHF.